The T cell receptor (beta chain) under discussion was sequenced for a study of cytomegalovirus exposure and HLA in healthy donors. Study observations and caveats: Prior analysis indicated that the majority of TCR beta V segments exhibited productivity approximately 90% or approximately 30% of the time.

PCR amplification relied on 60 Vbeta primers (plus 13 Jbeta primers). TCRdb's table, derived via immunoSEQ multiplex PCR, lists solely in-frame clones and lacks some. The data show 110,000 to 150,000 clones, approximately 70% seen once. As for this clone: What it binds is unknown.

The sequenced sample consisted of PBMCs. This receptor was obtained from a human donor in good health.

The CDR3 coding sequence is TGTGCCAGCAGCCAGGACATCCAAGAGACCCAGTACTTC. Amino acids: CASSQDIQETQYF. The chain joins TRBV5-5 to TRBJ2-5; tentative D call: TRBD1 (5 bases). V lost 4 bases and J lost 1, with 8 bases in between. This CDR3 contains 13 residues. Germline assignment: CDR1 SGHKS and CDR2 YYEKEE (reference sequence).